This T cell receptor (beta chain) was identified in a study of blood T cell repertoires in COVID-19. Across the whole study: From T cells, B-cell-depleted T cells, or PBMCs came the material, which was cDNA or gDNA.

V lost 0 bases and J lost 7, with 12 bases in between. The CDR3 contains 15 residues. In germline, CDR1 is MDHEN, CDR2 SYDVKM. This clone showed up just a few times. The assay was immunoSEQ multiplex PCR, and TCRdb's table has in-frame clones only and misses some. Of over 70,000 clones in the sample, approximately 80% were seen once. The clonotype was recovered from an elderly woman with acute or convalescent COVID-19. Sequencing input: peripheral blood. V usage is TRBV28 and J usage is TRBJ2-2, with D possibly matching TRBD2 (5 bases). CDR3 nucleotide sequence: TGTGCCAGCAGTTTATGGGGGAGAGGAGGCGGGGAGCTGTTTTTT. Residues: CASSLWGRGGGELFF.